This T cell receptor beta chain was recovered during a study of blood T cell repertoires in COVID-19. As for the study in general: Samples of COVID-19 (acute and convalescent) were obtained from the United States, Italy and Spain. The cDNA or gDNA used as material had been derived from T cells, B-cell-depleted T cells, or PBMCs.

This CDR3 has 13 residues. V was cut by 4 bases and J by 6 bases, with 9 bases left in between. Per germline, CDR1 KGHSH and CDR2 LQKENI. Only in-frame clones appear in the TCRdb table, and some are missing; sequencing was by immunoSEQ multiplex PCR. The data show approximately 120,000 clones, with 84% seen just once and 6% to 7% held by the top ten. The sequencing sample was made of peripheral blood. The sequence derives from a woman in her forties or fifties with acute or convalescent COVID-19. V and J are TRBV18 and TRBJ1-4; D is unclear. In DNA form, the CDR3 reads TGTGCCAGCTCACTCCGGGGAGATGAAAAACTGTTTTTT. Translation gives CASSLRGDEKLFF.